This passage covers 25 T cell receptor beta chains from one sample sequenced in a study of T cell repertoires in cytomegalovirus infection. TCRdb itself ran the reads through MiXCR, one entry per CDR3 protein. The profile shows 150,000 to 200,000 distinct CDR3 sequences, about 21% of them singletons. Input material: PBMCs. The origin of the receptors is a human donor in good health (CMV status not recorded). Some clones in this sample may be carry-over from other donors' samples.

The CDR3 is CASSPYRGTGANVLTF. DNA of the CDR3: TGTGCCAGCAGCCCCTACAGGGGAACCGGGGCCAACGTCCTGACTTTC. This sequence joins TRBV12-3 or TRBV12-4 and TRBJ2-6; 7 bases agree with TRBD1. After removal of 6 bases from V and 4 bases from J, the junction contained 9 bases not matched to a gene. There are 16 residues in the CDR3.

This sequence joins TRBV5-8 and TRBJ2-5, with a weak D call TRBD2 (6 bases). Germline values: CDR1 SGHTS, CDR2 YDEGEE. The CDR3 has 15 residues. Trimming removed 2 bases from V and 4 bases from J, with 15 bases in between. The CDR3 sequence: CASSFFGSEGETQYF. The CDR3 nucleotides are TGTGCCAGCAGCTTTTTTGGATCGGAGGGAGAGACCCAGTACTTC.

In its sample, this clonotype was seen a few times. The DNA of the CDR3 is TGTGCCAGCAGTTACTCCGCCGGGACAGGGACCCCTGAAGCTTTCTTT. Its protein product is CASSYSAGTGTPEAFF. The chain joins TRBV6-2 or TRBV6-3 to TRBJ1-1, with TRBD1 identical over 9 bases. This CDR3 has 16 amino acids. Germline assignment: CDR1 MNHEY and CDR2 SVGEGT. The trim removed 0 bases at V and 6 bases at J, leaving 8 bases unmatched.

This clonotype was counted only a few times. This CDR3 reads CASSLRGGDNEQFF. In DNA form, the CDR3 reads TGTGCCAGCAGTTTACGGGGGGGAGACAATGAGCAGTTCTTC. The chain is built from TRBV12-3 or TRBV12-4 and TRBJ2-1; 8 positions match TRBD2. The V and J ends lost 2 bases and 5 bases, in that order; junction bases with no gene match: 2. CDR3 size: 14 residues.

This clonotype was recorded a few times. The rearrangement joins TRBV12-3 or TRBV12-4 to TRBJ1-2, with D possibly TRBD1 on 5 matching bases. V gave up 6 bases and J gave up 2 bases, with 13 bases separating them. This CDR3 has 14 amino acids. The CDR3 DNA reads as TGTGCCAGCAGCCTGGGACCCCGAAACTATGGCTACACCTTC. Translating it yields CASSLGPRNYGYTF.

Worth noting for this clonotype: This clone may be a read error of a much larger clone one base away. This rearrangement joins TRBV11-3 to TRBJ2-3, with 11 bases lining up with TRBD1. Germline V gene sequence: CDR1 SGHNT, CDR2 YENEEA. This CDR3 contains 18 residues. The trim removed 6 bases at V and 4 bases at J, leaving 15 bases unmatched. CDR3 residues: CASRSPSGDRGNADTQYF. CDR3 nucleotides: TGTGCCAGCAGATCACCCTCGGGGGACAGGGGGAATGCAGATACGCAGTATTTT.

Here the CDR3 reads CASKFGKEGYTF. The CDR3 nucleotides read TGTGCCAGCAAATTTGGTAAAGAGGGCTACACCTTC. The rearrangement joins TRBV6-1 to TRBJ1-2; D uncertain. CDR3 length: 12 residues. Trimming removed 7 bases from V and 8 bases from J, with 14 bases in between. The germline CDR1 and CDR2 sequences are MNHNS and SASEGT.

The J gene is TRBJ2-1, the V gene TRBV5-1; weak D call: TRBD1 (6 bases). The CDR3 has 13 amino acids. The germline gives CDR1 SGHRS, CDR2 YFSETQ. The V end lost 5 bases, the J end lost 0 bases, and 6 bases lay between the germline ends. The CDR3 loop is CASRDSSYNEQFF. The DNA for the CDR3 is TGCGCCAGCAGGGACAGCTCCTACAATGAGCAGTTCTTC.

The chain uses TRBV29-1 and TRBJ1-1; D remains unclear. V was trimmed by 6 bases and J by 3 bases, leaving 17 bases between them. Germline assignment: CDR1 SQVTM and CDR2 ANQGSEA. The CDR3 runs 14 residues. DNA for the CDR3: TGCAGCGTCCGTAGGTCGGTCGGCGACACTGAAGCTTTCTTT. This codes for CSVRRSVGDTEAFF.

This clonotype was recorded at least ten times. V usage is TRBV20-1 and J usage is TRBJ2-7; maybe TRBD1 (6 bases). This CDR3 is built from 15 residues. Germline CDR1 DFQATT, CDR2 SNEGSKA (reference sequence). The ends were cut back, 4 bases at V and 4 bases at J, with 20 bases in the middle. The CDR3 loop is CSAKGKDSRFYEQYF. The CDR3 coding sequence is TGCAGTGCTAAAGGGAAGGACAGTCGCTTTTACGAGCAGTACTTC.

This clonotype was counted a few times. The genes are TRBV7-9 and TRBJ1-1; D might be TRBD1 (5 bases). Germline V CDR1 and CDR2: SEHNR, FQNEAQ (reference sequence). V gave up 1 base and J gave up 0 bases, with 12 bases separating them. The CDR3 runs 16 residues. The CDR3: CASSLEMGVMNTEAFF. The CDR3 DNA sequence: TGTGCCAGCAGCTTAGAGATGGGGGTCATGAACACTGAAGCTTTCTTT.

This clonotype was seen more than once but under ten times. This sequence joins TRBV11-3 and TRBJ2-1; 8 bases fit TRBD2. The CDR3 runs to 14 residues. The J segment lost 8 bases and the V segment lost 4 bases, leaving 7 bases of the junction unmatched. The germline V gene has CDR1 SGHNT and CDR2 YENEEA. The CDR3 sequence is CASSSTGGDYEQFF. CDR3 nucleotides: TGTGCCAGCAGCTCAACGGGGGGGGACTATGAGCAGTTCTTC.

The chain joins TRBV12-3 or TRBV12-4 to TRBJ2-1, with 8 bases aligning to TRBD2. The V segment lost 8 bases and the J segment 15 bases; nucleotides outside the gene matches: 9. The CDR3 loop spans 11 amino acids. The CDR3 sequence is CASGAGVLGFF. Here the CDR3 DNA reads TGTGCCAGCGGAGCGGGGGTCCTGGGGTTCTTC.

The V gene is TRBV7-3, the J gene TRBJ2-1, with 10 bases that match TRBD1. Trimming cost V 5 bases and J 0 bases; bases outside gene matches: 4. The CDR3 runs 16 residues. CDR1 and CDR2 (germline): SGHTA, FQGTGA. In DNA form, the CDR3 reads TGTGCCAGCAGCCGCCGGGACAGGGGCTCCTACAATGAGCAGTTCTTC. Protein sequence: CASSRRDRGSYNEQFF.

There are a few counts of this clonotype. V and J are TRBV6-2 or TRBV6-3 and TRBJ1-5, with a possible D match to TRBD1 (5 bases). Per germline, CDR1 MNHEY and CDR2 SVGEGT. This CDR3 spans 16 amino acids. V dropped 0 bases and J dropped 1 base, with 10 bases sitting between them. The CDR3 here is CASSYSGRVSNQPQHF. In nucleotides, the CDR3 is TGTGCCAGCAGTTACTCGGGCAGGGTGAGCAATCAGCCCCAGCATTTT.

The V and J genes are TRBV15 and TRBJ2-5; D remains ambiguous. CDR1 and CDR2 from the germline V gene are LNHNV and YYDKDF (reference sequence). Deletions cut 0 bases from V and 2 bases from J, with 10 bases between. There are 15 residues in the CDR3. The CDR3 protein is CATSRDLGEQETQYF. CDR3 nucleotides: TGTGCCACCAGCAGAGATCTGGGCGAACAAGAGACCCAGTACTTC.

This clonotype came up a few times. J is TRBJ2-7 and V is TRBV24-1, with 7 positions matching TRBD1. The CDR3 is 15 amino acids. With V trimmed by 2 bases and J by 1 base, 4 bases remained unmatched. Germline V lookup: CDR1 KGHDR, CDR2 SFDVKD. CDR3 sequence reads: CATSDSGTASYEQYF. CDR3 in DNA: TGTGCCACCAGTGATTCCGGGACAGCATCCTACGAGCAGTACTTC.

This clonotype has a handful of counts. The rearrangement links TRBV7-2 to TRBJ2-7, with a tentative D call TRBD2 (5 bases). Germline CDR1 and CDR2: SGHTA and FQGNSA. V was cut by 1 base and J by 0 bases, with 10 bases left in between. There are 15 residues in the CDR3. The CDR3 reads CASSLDVALSYEQYF. The CDR3 DNA reads as TGTGCCAGCAGCTTAGACGTAGCGCTCTCCTACGAGCAGTACTTC.

The sample holds many counts of this clonotype. The rearrangement links TRBV7-8 to TRBJ1-5; the D is unclear. Trimming removed 8 bases at V and 10 bases at J, with 15 bases between. The CDR3 loop spans 12 amino acids. Germline V lookup: CDR1 SGHVS, CDR2 FQNEAQ. CDR3 residues: CASRLRVGPQHF. The DNA of the CDR3 is TGTGCCAGCCGCCTCCGGGTCGGACCCCAGCATTTT.

This clonotype came up a few times. This chain connects TRBV19 to TRBJ2-3, with D perhaps TRBD1 or TRBD2 (5 bases each). The CDR3 has 13 residues. Germline lookup yields CDR1 LNHDA and CDR2 SQIVND (reference sequence). The V end was cut by 9 bases, the J end by 2 bases, with 12 bases between. The CDR3 DNA is TGTGCCAGCACGGGACGGGACACAGATACGCAGTATTTT. Translating gives CASTGRDTDTQYF.

The J gene is TRBJ2-3, the V gene TRBV20-1; 10 nucleotides match TRBD2. This CDR3 contains 14 residues. Germline lookup yields CDR1 DFQATT and CDR2 SNEGSKA (reference sequence). The junction had 6 bases not matched to a gene; V was cut back by 3 bases and J by 6 bases. CDR3 nucleotide sequence: TGCAGTGCTAGCGGAGCGGGGGGGCCGGATACGCAGTATTTT. Its protein is CSASGAGGPDTQYF.

The J gene is TRBJ2-3, the V gene TRBV5-1; D is uncertain. The CDR3 consists of 14 residues. Germline values: CDR1 SGHRS, CDR2 YFSETQ. Trimming took 0 bases from V and 6 from J, leaving 11 bases between them. CDR3 bases: TGCGCCAGCAGCTTGGTAGGAAAACGCGATACGCAGTATTTT. It specifies CASSLVGKRDTQYF.

This clonotype was recorded at least ten times. The rearrangement links TRBV27 to TRBJ1-2; 9 nucleotides agree with TRBD1. The CDR3 runs 14 residues. The junction had 4 bases not matched to a gene; V was cut back by 6 bases and J by 2 bases. Germline values: CDR1 MNHEY, CDR2 SMNVEV (reference sequence). The DNA of the CDR3 is TGTGCCAGCAGCTTACAGGGGGCGAACTATGGCTACACCTTC. Encoded protein: CASSLQGANYGYTF.

The chain is built from TRBV6-1 and TRBJ2-5; no reliable D call. The ends were cut back, 2 bases at V and 1 base at J, with 8 bases in the middle. This CDR3 spans 14 amino acids. In germline, CDR1 is MNHNS, CDR2 SASEGT. The chain's CDR3 is CASSERSPQETQYF. CDR3 bases: TGTGCCAGCAGTGAACGCAGCCCCCAAGAGACCCAGTACTTC.

In the case of this clonotype: A much bigger clone sits one base away, suggesting this may be a read error. V gene TRBV11-2 combines with J gene TRBJ1-2; 7 bases match TRBD1. With V trimmed by 3 bases and J by 7 bases, 5 bases remained unmatched. This CDR3 has 13 amino acids. Germline-derived CDR1 and CDR2 are SGHAT and FQNNGV. CDR3 sequence (DNA): TGTGCCAGCAGCTTCCGACAGGGTTTTGGCTACACCTTC. Translating it yields CASSFRQGFGYTF.